Below are 24 T cell receptor beta chains sequenced from a single sample in a study of identical twins (TCRdb year 2016). Libraries were made using 5' RACE. Instrument used: Illumina HiSeq 2000. TCRdb cleaned the public reads at Q25 with fastp, built clones with MiXCR and kept in-frame beta chains. CDR3 protein sequences are deduplicated, and each keeps its most common genes and DNA. This sample lists 150,000 or so distinct CDR3 sequences; 3% to 4% were detected once. The ten largest make up 8% to 8.5% of the sample. The sample comprised memory T cells sorted from blood. The meaning of the sample's cell subset or site label: CD45RO+ enriched T cells. These receptors all stem from a young man in good health.

This clonotype was detected ten times or more. This sequence joins TRBV30 and TRBJ2-2; 13 bases align to TRBD2. V was clipped by 5 bases and J by 4 bases; unmatched bases: 10. Germline assignment: CDR1 GTSNPN and CDR2 SVGIG (reference sequence). This CDR3 is 17 amino acids long. CDR3 protein: CAWSRGTSGMPTGELFF. The CDR3 region has the DNA TGTGCCTGGTCCCGGGGGACTAGCGGGATGCCCACCGGGGAGCTGTTTTTT. Looking up the rest from reference TRBV30 and TRBJ2-2 gives the full variable domain: SQTIHQWPATLVQPVGSPLSLECTVEGTSNPNLYWYRQAAGRGLQLLFYSVGIGQISSEVPQNLSASRPQDRQFILSSKKLLLSDSGFYLCAWSRGTSGMPTGELFFGEGSRLTVL.

This chain links TRBV20-1 with TRBJ2-1; TRBD2 matches at 11 bases. The CDR3 sequence is 16 residues long. The V gene end was trimmed by 5 bases and the J gene end by 5 bases; junction bases not matched to a gene: 11. Per germline, CDR1 DFQATT and CDR2 SNEGSKA (reference sequence). The CDR3 is CSAPLSGRADNNEQFF. CDR3 bases: TGCAGTGCTCCCCTTAGCGGGAGGGCCGATAACAATGAGCAGTTCTTC.

This clonotype was counted many times. The CDR3 reads CASSQVGTGGGYTF. DNA of the CDR3: TGTGCCAGCAGCCAGGTTGGGACAGGGGGCGGCTACACCTTC. The V call is TRBV3-1, the J call TRBJ1-2, with 12 bases identical to TRBD1. V trimming: 3 bases; J trimming: 8 bases; junction bases outside the gene matches: 4. The CDR3 contains 14 residues. Germline values: CDR1 LGHDT, CDR2 YNNKEL (reference sequence).

The sample holds many counts of this clonotype. V and J are TRBV20-1 and TRBJ2-7, with D unclear. The CDR3 is 16 residues long. Looked up from germline, CDR1 is DFQATT and CDR2 is SNEGSKA (reference sequence). V was pared by 3 bases and J by 3 bases, with 21 bases between. The chain's CDR3 is CSARTPIIVFNYEQYF. The CDR3 region has the DNA TGCAGTGCTAGGACACCTATCATAGTCTTCAACTACGAGCAGTACTTC.

This clonotype was seen at least ten times. The chain joins TRBV5-6 to TRBJ2-5; no clear D gene. V was cut by 5 bases and J by 3 bases, with 11 bases left in between. The germline gives CDR1 SGHDT, CDR2 YYEEEE. This CDR3 has 13 residues. CDR3 coding DNA: TGTGCCAGCAGTTTACTGACCGAAGAGACCCAGTACTTC. This sequence encodes CASSLLTEETQYF.

This clonotype showed up many times. The V and J genes are TRBV10-3 and TRBJ2-1; the match to TRBD2 covers 14 bases. The V gene's germline CDR1 is ENHRY and CDR2 SYGVKD. The CDR3 covers 18 residues. Trimming cost V 2 bases and J 6 bases; bases outside gene matches: 9. CDR3 residues: CAISEPKEGLAGGNEQFF. In DNA, the CDR3 is TGTGCCATCAGTGAGCCTAAAGAAGGACTAGCGGGAGGCAATGAGCAGTTCTTC.

There are a few counts of this clonotype. This chain joins TRBV2 and TRBJ2-7, with D possibly TRBD1 on 5 matching bases. The germline CDR1 and CDR2 sequences are SNHLY and FYNNEI. CDR3 length: 13 amino acids. V was trimmed by 3 bases and J by 2 bases, leaving 8 bases between them. CDR3 nucleotide sequence: TGTGCCAGCAGTGAGTCGACAGCCTACGAGCAGTACGTC. Amino acid sequence: CASSESTAYEQYV.

This clonotype was detected many times. The chain combines TRBV10-3 with TRBJ2-3, with 8 bases fitting TRBD2. Germline V gene sequence: CDR1 ENHRY, CDR2 SYGVKD. Germline trimming cut 8 bases from V and 1 base from J; bases unmatched to any gene: 8. The CDR3 has 15 amino acids. CDR3 bases: TGTGCCATCGCTGGCCGAGCGGGAGGCACAGATACGCAGTATTTT. It is translated as CAIAGRAGGTDTQYF.

In this sample, this clonotype turned up many times. The chain recombines TRBV20-1 with TRBJ2-1; 8 bases align to TRBD2. The CDR3 covers 14 residues. Germline values: CDR1 DFQATT, CDR2 SNEGSKA (reference sequence). V gave up 5 bases and J gave up 6 bases; unmatched junction bases: 9. The chain's CDR3 is CSAYSGILGNEQFF. CDR3 sequence (DNA): TGCAGTGCTTATAGCGGGATCCTCGGCAATGAGCAGTTCTTC.

In this sample, this clonotype turned up many times. This sequence joins TRBV6-6 and TRBJ1-2; D gene ambiguous. Looked up from germline, CDR1 is MNHNY and CDR2 is SVGAGI (reference sequence). The CDR3 loop spans 13 amino acids. Trimming stripped 7 bases from V and 5 bases from J, with 14 bases between. The CDR3 DNA reads as TGTGCCAGCACAACGGATACCCTTTATGGCTACACCTTC. Translated, it gives CASTTDTLYGYTF.

This clonotype has ten or more counts. The gene calls are TRBV5-1 and TRBJ1-6; 9 bases fit TRBD1. Per germline, CDR1 SGHRS and CDR2 YFSETQ. Trimming took 4 bases from V and 9 from J; bases not matched to a gene: 11. This CDR3 region has 16 residues. CDR3 sequence: CASSEKTGTGFSPLHF. In nucleotides, the CDR3 is TGCGCCAGCAGCGAAAAAACCGGGACAGGGTTTTCACCCCTCCACTTT.

This sequence joins TRBV11-2 and TRBJ1-6, with 8 bases lining up with TRBD1. Germline V gives CDR1 SGHAT, CDR2 FQNNGV. The V gene end was trimmed by 4 bases and the J gene end by 9 bases; junction bases not matched to a gene: 8. This CDR3 spans 15 amino acids. For the CDR3, the DNA is TGTGCCAGCAGCTGGGCAGGGGGCGACGTTTCACCCCTCCACTTT. This encodes CASSWAGGDVSPLHF.

This clonotype was observed at least ten times. The chain couples TRBV6-1 to TRBJ1-2, with 9 positions matching TRBD1. The V segment lost 5 bases and the J segment 5 bases; nucleotides outside the gene matches: 3. The CDR3 length is 13 residues. CDR1 MNHNS and CDR2 SASEGT come from the germline V gene. CDR3 in DNA: TGTGCCAGCAGTCGGACAGGGGAGTATGGCTACACCTTC. It specifies CASSRTGEYGYTF.

This clonotype was seen many times. The chain uses TRBV7-9 and TRBJ2-5; the D gene could be TRBD1 or TRBD2 (5 bases each). The CDR3 is 15 amino acids. Germline CDR1 and CDR2: SEHNR and FQNEAQ (reference sequence). Trimming stripped 2 bases from V and 5 bases from J, with 15 bases between. CDR3 residues: CASSLRRDPRETQYF. In nucleotides, the CDR3 is TGTGCCAGCAGCTTAAGACGGGACCCCCGGGAGACCCAGTACTTC.

This clonotype has a handful of counts. The rearrangement joins TRBV7-2 to TRBJ2-1, with 7 bases matching TRBD2. From germline, CDR1 is SGHTA and CDR2 FQGNSA. The V and J ends lost 4 bases and 4 bases, in that order; junction bases with no gene match: 1. This CDR3 is 13 amino acids long. CDR3 nucleotides: TGTGCCAGCAGCTCGGGGGGTTACAATGAGCAGTTCTTC. This encodes CASSSGGYNEQFF.

At least ten counts were recorded for this clonotype. J is TRBJ1-2 and V is TRBV6-1, with D hard to call. The V gene's germline CDR1 is MNHNS and CDR2 SASEGT. V was pared by 2 bases and J by 4 bases, with 11 bases between. The CDR3 extends over 14 amino acids. This CDR3 is CASSENTEVYGYTF. The DNA of the CDR3 is TGTGCCAGCAGTGAAAACACAGAAGTCTATGGCTACACCTTC.

This clonotype has ten or more counts. The chain recombines TRBV7-2 with TRBJ2-1, with a weak D call TRBD2 (6 bases). Trimming took 0 bases from V and 8 from J, leaving 14 bases between them. The CDR3 loop spans 15 amino acids. Germline-derived CDR1 and CDR2 are SGHTA and FQGNSA. The CDR3 region has the DNA TGTGCCAGCAGCTTAGCGCGGGGCCGATCGGATGAGCAGTTCTTC. Protein: CASSLARGRSDEQFF.

This clonotype appeared a few times. This sequence joins TRBV11-3 and TRBJ2-1, with D perhaps TRBD2 (6 bases). The V end lost 4 bases, the J end lost 15 bases, and 16 bases lay between the germline ends. The CDR3 sequence is 12 residues long. Germline values: CDR1 SGHNT, CDR2 YENEEA. CDR3 sequence: CASSYGGSPPFF. The DNA of the CDR3 is TGTGCCAGCAGCTATGGGGGGAGTCCTCCGTTCTTC. The variable domain in full, with the rest retrieved from reference TRBV11-3 and TRBJ2-1, is EAGVVQSPRYKIIEKKQPVAFWCNPISGHNTLYWYLQNLGQGPELLIRYENEEAVDDSQLPKDRFSAERLKGVDSTLKIQPAELGDSAVYLCASSYGGSPPFFGPGTRLTVL.

This clonotype showed up many times. The chain links TRBV7-2 to TRBJ2-4, with D possibly matching TRBD1 (6 bases). In germline, CDR1 is SGHTA, CDR2 FQGNSA. The CDR3 spans 12 residues. V was shortened by 3 bases and J by 9 bases, with 9 bases between the two germline ends. The CDR3 sequence is CASSLGHSIQYF. Here the CDR3 DNA reads TGTGCCAGCAGCTTGGGACATTCCATTCAGTACTTC.

This clonotype was seen repeatedly, ten times or more. The J gene is TRBJ2-1, the V gene TRBV20-1; TRBD1 matches at 7 bases. This CDR3 spans 18 amino acids. CDR1 and CDR2 from the germline V gene are DFQATT and SNEGSKA (reference sequence). The ends lost 0 bases at V and 0 bases at J; junction bases unmatched: 11. CDR3 loop: CSARDRMGRGSSYNEQFF. In DNA, the CDR3 is TGCAGTGCTAGAGATCGGATGGGCAGGGGGAGCTCCTACAATGAGCAGTTCTTC.

This clonotype was counted ten times or more. This chain uses TRBV4-3 with TRBJ1-1, with no clear D. The germline V gene has CDR1 LGHNA and CDR2 YSLEER. V lost 3 bases and J lost 0, with 11 bases in between. The length of the CDR3 is 15 residues. The CDR3 DNA reads TGCGCCAGCAGCCACGGCGGAAGGCTGAACACTGAAGCTTTCTTT. It is translated as CASSHGGRLNTEAFF.

In its sample, this clonotype was seen many times. The chain couples TRBV20-1 to TRBJ2-7; D not resolved. The length of the CDR3 is 13 residues. Germline V CDR1 and CDR2: DFQATT, SNEGSKA (reference sequence). V dropped 4 bases and J dropped 0 bases, with 10 bases sitting between them. The CDR3 here is CSAKVGVSYEQYF. CDR3 in DNA: TGCAGTGCTAAGGTTGGGGTCTCCTACGAGCAGTACTTC.

This clonotype was observed many times. The genes are TRBV12-3 or TRBV12-4 and TRBJ2-7, with 10 positions matching TRBD2. The CDR3 length is 14 residues. V was pared by 10 bases and J by 4 bases, with 10 bases of the junction left unmatched. The chain's CDR3 is CATSASGSTYEQYF. The CDR3 DNA is TGTGCCACCTCAGCTAGCGGGAGTACGTACGAGCAGTACTTC.

V gene TRBV28 combines with J gene TRBJ2-6; D call uncertain. CDR3 length: 14 amino acids. Per germline, CDR1 MDHEN and CDR2 SYDVKM. V was clipped by 3 bases and J by 0 bases, with 3 bases between them. The CDR3 here is CASSFRSGANVLTF. CDR3 nucleotides: TGTGCCAGCAGTTTTCGCTCTGGGGCCAACGTCCTGACTTTC.